A selection of T cell receptor beta chains follows, all from one sample in a study of CD8+ T cells in alopecia areata. TCRdb keeps only in-frame clones here, not all; method: immunoSEQ multiplex PCR. The table includes 90,000 to 100,000 clones, roughly three fifths detected once. The specimen comprised CD8+ T cells sorted from blood, sampled at week 4, from a patient treated with tofacitinib. The receptors here all came from a human donor with alopecia areata. Both conserved end residues are part of each CDR3. D genes are given only for firm matches. Expanded clones are given a class, and other clones once, few, many or no size at all.

abundance: -; d_gene: -; v_gene: TRBV5-6; j_gene: TRBJ2-5; CDR3aa: CASSPDGRGQETQYF; CDR3nt: TGTGCCAGCAGCCCCGATGGCAGAGGACAAGAGACCCAGTACTTC
abundance: -; d_gene: -; v_gene: TRBV27; j_gene: TRBJ1-2; CDR3aa: CASGGAGGYTF; CDR3nt: TGTGCCAGCGGCGGGGCAGGGGGCTACACCTTC
abundance: few; d_gene: -; v_gene: TRBV29-1; j_gene: TRBJ1-2; CDR3aa: CSVPDRLYGYTF; CDR3nt: TGCAGCGTCCCGGACAGACTCTATGGCTACACCTTC
abundance: -; d_gene: TRBD2; v_gene: TRBV27; j_gene: TRBJ2-7; CDR3aa: CASSLRGLAEISYEQYF; CDR3nt: TGTGCCAGCAGTTTAAGGGGACTAGCGGAGATCTCCTACGAGCAGTACTTC
abundance: -; d_gene: TRBD1; v_gene: TRBV7-8; j_gene: TRBJ2-7; CDR3aa: CASSIGTADYEQYF; CDR3nt: TGTGCCAGCAGCATCGGGACAGCGGACTACGAGCAGTACTTC
abundance: -; d_gene: -; v_gene: TRBV4-1; j_gene: TRBJ2-7; CDR3aa: CASSPGALYEQYF; CDR3nt: TGCGCCAGCAGCCCTGGGGCACTATACGAGCAGTACTTC
abundance: -; d_gene: -; v_gene: TRBV7-2; j_gene: TRBJ2-2; CDR3aa: CASSPRTGELFF; CDR3nt: TGTGCCAGCAGCCCCCGTACCGGGGAGCTGTTTTTT
abundance: -; d_gene: -; v_gene: TRBV28; j_gene: TRBJ2-7; CDR3aa: CASRNRAYEQYF; CDR3nt: TGTGCCAGCAGAAACAGGGCCTACGAGCAGTACTTC
abundance: -; d_gene: -; v_gene: TRBV4-1; j_gene: TRBJ2-7; CDR3aa: CASSQQVGTYEQYF; CDR3nt: TGCGCCAGCAGCCAGCAGGTCGGGACCTACGAGCAGTACTTC
abundance: -; d_gene: -; v_gene: TRBV7-2; j_gene: TRBJ2-5; CDR3aa: CASSPTRVTQETQYF; CDR3nt: TGCGCCAGCAGCCCTACCAGGGTGACCCAAGAGACCCAGTACTTC
abundance: -; d_gene: TRBD1; v_gene: TRBV4-1; j_gene: TRBJ2-7; CDR3aa: CASSQSLRDRAEQYF; CDR3nt: TGCGCCAGCAGCCAATCTCTCCGGGACAGGGCCGAGCAGTACTTC
abundance: -; d_gene: TRBD1; v_gene: TRBV29-1; j_gene: TRBJ2-7; CDR3aa: CSGQGVYEQYF; CDR3nt: TGCAGCGGCCAGGGGGTTTACGAGCAGTACTTC
abundance: few; d_gene: TRBD1; v_gene: TRBV27; j_gene: TRBJ2-3; CDR3aa: CATVDRDRSTDTQYF; CDR3nt: TGTGCCACCGTTGACCGGGACAGAAGCACAGATACGCAGTATTTT
abundance: few; d_gene: -; v_gene: TRBV6-4; j_gene: TRBJ2-2; CDR3aa: CASSEEGTGELFF; CDR3nt: TGTGCCAGCAGTGAAGAAGGGACCGGGGAGCTGTTTTTT
abundance: -; d_gene: -; v_gene: TRBV14; j_gene: TRBJ2-3; CDR3aa: CASSQDPGDTQYF; CDR3nt: TGTGCCAGCAGCCAAGATCCGGGAGATACGCAGTATTTT
abundance: -; d_gene: -; v_gene: TRBV2; j_gene: TRBJ1-2; CDR3aa: CASSEVADSIRANYGYTF; CDR3nt: TGTGCCAGCAGTGAAGTCGCGGACAGTATCAGAGCTAACTATGGCTACACCTTC
abundance: many; d_gene: -; v_gene: TRBV14; j_gene: TRBJ1-5; CDR3aa: CASKVEAGLYSNQPQHF; CDR3nt: TGTGCCAGCAAGGTAGAGGCAGGGCTTTATAGCAATCAGCCCCAGCATTTT
abundance: -; d_gene: TRBD1; v_gene: TRBV7-9; j_gene: TRBJ1-2; CDR3aa: CASIRLSGTVAYGYTF; CDR3nt: TGTGCCAGCATCAGACTTTCTGGGACAGTAGCCTATGGCTACACCTTC
abundance: -; d_gene: TRBD2; v_gene: TRBV9; j_gene: TRBJ2-3; CDR3aa: CASSVEAGVLMTDTQYF; CDR3nt: TGTGCCAGCAGCGTAGAGGCGGGAGTCTTGATGACAGATACGCAGTATTTT
abundance: few; d_gene: TRBD1; v_gene: TRBV16; j_gene: TRBJ1-4; CDR3aa: CASSPGQGLEKLFF; CDR3nt: TGTGCCAGCAGTCCGGGACAGGGTTTGGAAAAACTGTTTTTT
abundance: -; d_gene: -; v_gene: TRBV27; j_gene: TRBJ1-5; CDR3aa: CASSLRSGQPQHF; CDR3nt: TGTGCCAGCAGTTTACGTTCAGGTCAGCCCCAGCATTTT
abundance: few; d_gene: -; v_gene: TRBV29-1; j_gene: TRBJ2-7; CDR3aa: CSVEGGYEQYF; CDR3nt: TGCAGCGTTGAAGGGGGGTACGAGCAGTACTTC
abundance: -; d_gene: -; v_gene: TRBV9; j_gene: TRBJ2-7; CDR3aa: CASSVEAQGYTYEQYF; CDR3nt: TGTGCCAGCAGCGTAGAAGCCCAGGGGTACACCTACGAGCAGTACTTC
abundance: -; d_gene: TRBD1; v_gene: TRBV27; j_gene: TRBJ2-3; CDR3aa: CASSPIGRQGEDTQYF; CDR3nt: TGTGCCAGCAGTCCCATCGGGAGACAGGGGGAAGATACGCAGTATTTT
abundance: -; d_gene: -; v_gene: TRBV7-3; j_gene: TRBJ1-2; CDR3aa: CASGTEYGYTF; CDR3nt: TGTGCCAGCGGGACCGAATATGGCTACACCTTC
abundance: -; d_gene: TRBD1; v_gene: TRBV7-9; j_gene: TRBJ1-2; CDR3aa: CASSPPGQGYGYTF; CDR3nt: TGTGCCAGCAGCCCGCCCGGACAGGGCTATGGCTACACCTTC
abundance: -; d_gene: -; v_gene: TRBV14; j_gene: TRBJ2-4; CDR3aa: CASSQVRRLLAKNIQYF; CDR3nt: TGTGCCAGCAGCCAGGTGCGACGCCTACTAGCCAAAAACATTCAGTACTTC
abundance: -; d_gene: -; v_gene: TRBV6-5; j_gene: TRBJ2-5; CDR3aa: CASSYSGETQYF; CDR3nt: TGTGCCAGCAGTTACTCGGGAGAGACCCAGTACTTC
abundance: -; d_gene: -; v_gene: TRBV6-5; j_gene: TRBJ1-2; CDR3aa: CASSWTTRDGYTF; CDR3nt: TGTGCCAGCAGTTGGACGACTAGAGATGGCTACACCTTC
abundance: -; d_gene: TRBD1; v_gene: TRBV4-3; j_gene: TRBJ2-2; CDR3aa: CASTYRDRYTGELFF; CDR3nt: TGCGCCAGCACTTACCGGGACAGGTACACCGGGGAGCTGTTTTTT
abundance: -; d_gene: -; v_gene: TRBV11-2; j_gene: TRBJ2-5; CDR3aa: CASSSGPVMGDQETQYF; CDR3nt: TGTGCCAGCAGCTCGGGCCCAGTCATGGGCGACCAAGAGACCCAGTACTTC
abundance: -; d_gene: -; v_gene: TRBV28; j_gene: TRBJ2-3; CDR3aa: CASSLGPITDTQYF; CDR3nt: TGTGCCAGCAGTTTGGGACCAATTACAGATACGCAGTATTTT
abundance: -; d_gene: TRBD1; v_gene: TRBV15; j_gene: TRBJ1-5; CDR3aa: CATSGGTVSANQPQHF; CDR3nt: TGTGCCACCAGCGGAGGGACAGTCTCTGCCAATCAGCCCCAGCATTTT